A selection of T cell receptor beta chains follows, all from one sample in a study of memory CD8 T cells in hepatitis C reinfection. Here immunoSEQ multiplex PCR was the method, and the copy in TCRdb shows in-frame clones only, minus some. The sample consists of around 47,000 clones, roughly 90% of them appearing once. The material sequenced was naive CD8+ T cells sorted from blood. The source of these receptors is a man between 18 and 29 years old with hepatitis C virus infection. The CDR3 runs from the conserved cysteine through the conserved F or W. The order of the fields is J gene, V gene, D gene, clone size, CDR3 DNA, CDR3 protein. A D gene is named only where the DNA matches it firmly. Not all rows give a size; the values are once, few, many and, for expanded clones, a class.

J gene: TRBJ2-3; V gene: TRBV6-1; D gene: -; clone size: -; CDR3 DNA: TGTGCCAGCAGTGTCGATGGGACAATGAAACTCACAGATACGCAGTATTTT; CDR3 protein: CASSVDGTMKLTDTQYF
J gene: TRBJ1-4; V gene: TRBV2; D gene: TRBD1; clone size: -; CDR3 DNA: TGTGCCAGCGGACTGGGACAGGGCAATGAAAAACTGTTTTTT; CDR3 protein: CASGLGQGNEKLFF
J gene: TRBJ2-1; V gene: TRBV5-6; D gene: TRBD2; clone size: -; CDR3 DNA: TGTGCCAGCAGTCCATCGGGACTAGGCTACAATGAGCAGTTCTTC; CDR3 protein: CASSPSGLGYNEQFF
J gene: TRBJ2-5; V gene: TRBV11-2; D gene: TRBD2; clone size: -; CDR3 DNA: TGTGCCAGCAGCTTATGGGAGGGCCCCCAAGAGACCCAGTACTTC; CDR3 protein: CASSLWEGPQETQYF
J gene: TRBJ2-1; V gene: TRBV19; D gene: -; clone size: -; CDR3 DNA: TGTGCCAGTACAGACTACAATGAGCAGTTCTTC; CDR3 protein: CASTDYNEQFF
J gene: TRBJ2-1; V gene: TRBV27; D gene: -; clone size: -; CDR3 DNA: TGTGCCAGCATCGGTCTAACCTACAATGAGCAGTTCTTC; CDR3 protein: CASIGLTYNEQFF
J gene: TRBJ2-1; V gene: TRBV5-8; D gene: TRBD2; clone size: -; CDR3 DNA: TGTGCCAGCAGCCCGGGGGGCAATGAGCAGTTCTTC; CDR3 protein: CASSPGGNEQFF
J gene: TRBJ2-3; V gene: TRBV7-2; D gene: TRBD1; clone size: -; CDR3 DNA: TGTGCCAGCAGACAAGACAGGGTGGATACGCAGTATTTT; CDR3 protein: CASRQDRVDTQYF
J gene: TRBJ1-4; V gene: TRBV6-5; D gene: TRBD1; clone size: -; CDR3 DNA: TGTGCCAGCAGAAAGTTGACAGGGGCTAATGAAAAACTGTTTTTT; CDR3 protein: CASRKLTGANEKLFF
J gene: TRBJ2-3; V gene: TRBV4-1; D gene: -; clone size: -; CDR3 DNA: TGCGCCAGCAGCCAAGAGCATTTAGGAGCAGATACGCAGTATTTT; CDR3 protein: CASSQEHLGADTQYF
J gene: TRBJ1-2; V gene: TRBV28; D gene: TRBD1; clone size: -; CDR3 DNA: TGTGCCAGCATCGGAGGACAGGGGGCTAACTATGGCTACACCTTC; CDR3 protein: CASIGGQGANYGYTF
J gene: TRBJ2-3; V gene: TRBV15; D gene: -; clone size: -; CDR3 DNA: TGTGCCACCGAGCAGGGAAGCACAGATACGCAGTATTTT; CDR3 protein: CATEQGSTDTQYF
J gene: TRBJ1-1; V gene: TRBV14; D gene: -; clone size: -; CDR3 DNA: TGTGCCAGCAGCCAGAGGGGAGGGGAGTTGGTGTACACTGAAGCTTTCTTT; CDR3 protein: CASSQRGGELVYTEAFF
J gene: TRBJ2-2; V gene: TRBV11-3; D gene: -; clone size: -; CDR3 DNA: TGTGCCAGCAGCGGCCGGGGGGCCACCGGGGAGCTGTTTTTT; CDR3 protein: CASSGRGATGELFF
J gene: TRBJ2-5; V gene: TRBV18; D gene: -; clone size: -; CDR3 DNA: TGTGCCAGCTCACCACCCCTCAGTCAAGAGACCCAGTACTTC; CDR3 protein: CASSPPLSQETQYF
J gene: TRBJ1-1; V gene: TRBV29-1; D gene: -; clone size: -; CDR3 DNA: TGCAGCGTTGCCGGGACACCGAACACTGAAGCTTTCTTT; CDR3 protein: CSVAGTPNTEAFF
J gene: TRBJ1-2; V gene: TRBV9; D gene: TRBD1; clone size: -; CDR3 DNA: TGTGCCAGCAGCGCACAGGGGTATGGCTACACCTTC; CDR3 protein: CASSAQGYGYTF
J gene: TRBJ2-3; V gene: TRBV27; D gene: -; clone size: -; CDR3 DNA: TGTGCCAGCAGTCCGACCGGGGTTGGGATCACAGATACGCAGTATTTT; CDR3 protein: CASSPTGVGITDTQYF
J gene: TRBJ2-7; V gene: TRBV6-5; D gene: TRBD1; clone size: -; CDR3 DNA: TGTGCCAGCAGGGGACAGAACCACTACGAGCAGTACTTC; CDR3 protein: CASRGQNHYEQYF
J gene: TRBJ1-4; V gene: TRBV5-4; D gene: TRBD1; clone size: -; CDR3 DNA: TGTGCCAGCAGCACCCGGACAGGGGGCGCGGGGGAAAAACTGTTTTTT; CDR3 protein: CASSTRTGGAGEKLFF
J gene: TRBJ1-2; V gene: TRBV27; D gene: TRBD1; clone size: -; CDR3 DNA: TGTGCCAGCAGTTTGACCGGGACAGGGTCATTATTAAGTCATGGCTACACCTTC; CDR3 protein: CASSLTGTGSLLSHGYTF
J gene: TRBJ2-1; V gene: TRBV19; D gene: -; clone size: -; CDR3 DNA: TGTGCCAGTAGGCGGAGGGTCGGATCCTACAATGAGCAGTTCTTC; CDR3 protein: CASRRRVGSYNEQFF
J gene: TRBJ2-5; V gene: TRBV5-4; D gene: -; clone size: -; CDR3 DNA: TGTGCCAGCAGCATCCCCGGAGAGACCCAGTACTTC; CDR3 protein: CASSIPGETQYF
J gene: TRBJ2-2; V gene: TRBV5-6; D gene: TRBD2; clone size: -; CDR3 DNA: TGTGCCAGCAGCGTCCTAGCGGGGGGATATACCGGGGAGCTGTTTTTT; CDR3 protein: CASSVLAGGYTGELFF
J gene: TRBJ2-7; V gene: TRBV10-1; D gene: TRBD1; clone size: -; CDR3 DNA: TGCGCCAGCAAAGGACAGGGGGTCTGCGAGCAGTACTTC; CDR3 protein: CASKGQGVCEQYF
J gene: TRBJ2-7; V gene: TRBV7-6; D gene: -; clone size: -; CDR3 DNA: TGTGCCAGCAGCTACAGGGATGCCTACGAGCAGTACTTC; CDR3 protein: CASSYRDAYEQYF
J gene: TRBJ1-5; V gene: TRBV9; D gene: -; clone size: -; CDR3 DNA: TGTGCCAGCGGAGAGGACAATCAGCCCCAGCATTTT; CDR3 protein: CASGEDNQPQHF
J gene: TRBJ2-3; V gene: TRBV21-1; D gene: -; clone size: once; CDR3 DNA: TGTGCCAGCAGCACCTTGTTGGGCGGGGGGCCATTGGGGCAGTATTTT; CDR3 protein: CASSTLLGGGPLGQYF
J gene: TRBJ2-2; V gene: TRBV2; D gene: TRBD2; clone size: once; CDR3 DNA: TGTGCCAGCAGGGGACTAGGGACCGGGGAGCTGTTTTTT; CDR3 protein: CASRGLGTGELFF
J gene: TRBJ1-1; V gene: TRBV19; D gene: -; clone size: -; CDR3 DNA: TGTGCCAGTAGTTTCGGACTGCCCATGAACACTGAAGCTTTCTTT; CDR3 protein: CASSFGLPMNTEAFF
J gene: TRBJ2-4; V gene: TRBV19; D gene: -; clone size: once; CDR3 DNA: TGTGCCAGTGCATTTGGGGGGTCGAACATTCAGTACTTC; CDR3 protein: CASAFGGSNIQYF
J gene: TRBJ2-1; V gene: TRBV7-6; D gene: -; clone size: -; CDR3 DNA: TGTGCCAGCAGCTTAGGTCTCGACAGTATCAATGAGCAGTTCTTC; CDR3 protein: CASSLGLDSINEQFF
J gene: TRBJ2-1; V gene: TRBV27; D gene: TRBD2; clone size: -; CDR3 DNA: TGTGCCAGCAGTTTCCGGCCTAGCGGAGACTACAATGAGCAGTTCTTC; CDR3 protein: CASSFRPSGDYNEQFF
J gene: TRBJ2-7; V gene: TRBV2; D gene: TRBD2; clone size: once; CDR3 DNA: TGTGCCAGCTACGGGACTAGCGGGAGCAACCCAACAGACTACAAGCAGTACTTC; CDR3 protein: CASYGTSGSNPTDYKQYF
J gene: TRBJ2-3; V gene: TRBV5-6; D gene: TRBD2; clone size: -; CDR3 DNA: TGTGCCAGCAGTCTAGCGGGAGGGTTCACAGATACGCAGTATTTT; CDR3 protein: CASSLAGGFTDTQYF
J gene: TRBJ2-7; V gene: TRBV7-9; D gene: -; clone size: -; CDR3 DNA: TGTGCCAGCAGCTTAGCGGGGAGCTCCTACGAGCAGTACTTC; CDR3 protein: CASSLAGSSYEQYF
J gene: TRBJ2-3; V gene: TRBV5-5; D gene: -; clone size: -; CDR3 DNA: TGTGCCAGCAGTTGGACCGCCCTGGAGACGCTAGCAGCCGCCACAGATACGCAGTATTTT; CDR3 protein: CASSWTALETLAAATDTQYF
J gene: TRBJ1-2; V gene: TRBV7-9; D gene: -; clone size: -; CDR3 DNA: TGTGCCAGCAGCTTAGCGGCAGTCCGCGGCTACACCTTC; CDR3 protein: CASSLAAVRGYTF
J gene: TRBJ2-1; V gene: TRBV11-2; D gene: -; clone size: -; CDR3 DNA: TGTGCCAGCAGCTTAGGTTCATCGGCGCAGCGTTATGAGCAGTTCTTC; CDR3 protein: CASSLGSSAQRYEQFF
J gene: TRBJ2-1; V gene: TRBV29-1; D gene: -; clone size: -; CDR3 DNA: TGCAGCGTTGAAGTAGGGGACAATGAGCAGTTCTTC; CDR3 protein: CSVEVGDNEQFF
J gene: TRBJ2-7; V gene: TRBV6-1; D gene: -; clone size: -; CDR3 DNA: TGTGCCAGCAGTGACCTAGGGGGAGGGCCTATGTACGAGCAGTACTTC; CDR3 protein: CASSDLGGGPMYEQYF
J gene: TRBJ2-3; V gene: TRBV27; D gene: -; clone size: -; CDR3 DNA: TGTGCCAGCAGTTTATTACGGGAGTCCCCAGATACGCAGTATTTT; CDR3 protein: CASSLLRESPDTQYF
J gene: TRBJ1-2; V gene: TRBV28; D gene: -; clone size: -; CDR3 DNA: TGTGCCAGCAGCCCAACCGGACAGTCCTATGGCTACACCTTC; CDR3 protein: CASSPTGQSYGYTF
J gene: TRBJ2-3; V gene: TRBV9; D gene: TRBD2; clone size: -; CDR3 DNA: TGTGCCAGCAGCCTCATAGCGGGGGGCGTAGATACGCAGTATTTT; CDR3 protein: CASSLIAGGVDTQYF
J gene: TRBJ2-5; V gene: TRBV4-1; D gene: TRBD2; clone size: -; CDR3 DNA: TGCGCCAGCAGCCCCCGGACTAGCGGGGGGGAGGAGACCCAGTACTTC; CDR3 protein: CASSPRTSGGEETQYF
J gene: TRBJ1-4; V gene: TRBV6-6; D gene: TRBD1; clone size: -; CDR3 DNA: TGTGCCAGCAGTTCCACAACAGGGGTGATTGAAAAACTGTTTTTT; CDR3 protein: CASSSTTGVIEKLFF